This T cell receptor beta chain was sequenced for a study of T-cell reconstitution after alpha-beta-depleted transplantation in children. This clonotype was observed at least ten times. The V gene lost 6 bases and the J gene lost 2 bases, with 8 bases spanning the gap. Germline V CDR1 and CDR2: MNHNS, SASEGT. The CDR3 loop spans 14 amino acids. A TCRbeta library incorporating unique molecular identifiers was prepared. TCRdb re-analysed the PCR reads in MiXCR, keeping a single row per CDR3 protein. The sample has 210,000 or so distinct CDR3 sequences, about a tenth seen once; the top ten hold 5% to 7%.

The sequence was obtained from a human donor who donated a stem cell graft to a child with acute lymphoblastic leukemia. This specimen was PBMCs from the stem cell graft donor, taken from the stem cell graft. J is TRBJ2-6 and V is TRBV6-1; D remains ambiguous. In nucleotides, the CDR3 is TGTGCCAGCAGAAGCTCCGCTGGGGCCAACGTCCTGACTTTC. Its protein is CASRSSAGANVLTF.